What follows describes a single T cell receptor (beta chain). The specificity of this receptor is unknown. No base qualities exist here, and no much larger clone lies one base off it. TCRbeta CDR3 regions were amplified from genomic DNA by means of the immunoSEQ Assay, a bias-controlled multiplex PCR. Processing in the source paper ran as follows. The number of nucleated cells in each sample was estimated from the amplification of reference gene primers within the assay. To quantify the absolute abundance of each unique TCRbeta CDR3 rearrangement, sequence reads were collapsed and filtered. Productive Simpson clonality was computed per sample as the square root of Simpson's diversity index over productive rearrangements. TCRdb limited this immuneACCESS table to in-frame rearrangements with V and J called. A share of clones is missing; checked studies link under half to unresolved V genes, and the rest is unexplained. From that table come the V and J calls and clone size; the DNA was used to work out D and trimming. Present in this sample are a few hundred thousand clones, 80% to 90% of which were seen just once. The ten largest account for 3.5% to 4.5% of the sample.

This entry belongs to a study of blood T cell repertoires in COVID-19 (dated by TCRdb to the early 2020s). As for the study more broadly: Samples from collaborators originated in the United States, Italy and Spain and spanned both the acute and convalescent phases of COVID-19. The prospective study material was composed of cDNA or gDNA derived from T cells, B-cell-depleted T cells, or PBMCs. Subjects who had been exposed to COVID-19, were actively infected with it, or had recovered from it provided the deeply sampled blood TCRbeta repertoires that made up the dataset. The repertoires were released in a freely available public database intended as a resource for research on the immune response to SARS-CoV-2. The samples were drawn from the first 160 participants of the ongoing ImmuneRACE study and from some 1,300 subjects provided by 6 global collaborators. A de-identified subject ID, COVID-19 status, age in years and sex were almost always included in the sample metadata. HLA class I and class II types, where available, came from metadata supplied by the sample provider rather than from assay-based typing. The paper's findings and limits, for the study overall: Clinical and demographic metadata were provided uncurated, with the amount varying by source and participant.

Enrolling through a virtual design, the prospective study's participants ranged in age from roughly 18 to 90 years and lived across more than 20 United States geographic areas. In the prospective study, cohorts were assigned on the basis of participant-reported clinical history obtained from a screening survey and a study questionnaire. Recovered participants in ImmuneRACE Cohort 3 were defined as having two consecutive negative NP/OP PCR tests, clearance from a healthcare professional, or resolution of symptoms. Each participant in the prospective study had whole blood, serum and a nasopharyngeal or oropharyngeal swab collected by mobile phlebotomists. Additional blood draws and questionnaires over a 2-month period could optionally be provided by prospective study participants. Blood samples from the prospective study were shipped frozen or at room temperature prior to DNA extraction. Sequencing was carried out using PBMCs or T cells enriched from blood (not recorded which). This receptor was taken from a woman aged 25-40 years who had recovered from COVID-19.

The CDR3 protein: CASSQTSSEQYF. The DNA reads as follows: TGTGCCAGCAGCCAGACTAGTTCCGAGCAGTACTTC. The rearrangement combines TRBV7-9 with TRBJ2-7; a weak D assignment points to TRBD2 (6 bases agree). The cysteine opens and the phenylalanine closes a CDR3 of 12 amino acids. The retained sequence is limited to the CDR3, 36 bases, with the frame set at the first base. The junction carries 11 bases between V and J, which are trimmed by 5 bases and 6 bases respectively. CDR1 is given as SEHNR and CDR2 as FQNEAQ, both from the germline V gene (reference sequence).